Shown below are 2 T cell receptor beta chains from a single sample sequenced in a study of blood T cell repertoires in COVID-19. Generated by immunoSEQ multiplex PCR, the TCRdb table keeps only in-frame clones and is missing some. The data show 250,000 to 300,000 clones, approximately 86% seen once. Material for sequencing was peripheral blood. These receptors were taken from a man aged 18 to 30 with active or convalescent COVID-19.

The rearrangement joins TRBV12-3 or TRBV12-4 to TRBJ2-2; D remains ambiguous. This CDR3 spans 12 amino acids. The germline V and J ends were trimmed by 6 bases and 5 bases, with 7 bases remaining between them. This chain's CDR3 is CASRARTGELFF. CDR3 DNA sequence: TGTGCCAGCAGAGCTAGAACCGGGGAGCTGTTTTTT.

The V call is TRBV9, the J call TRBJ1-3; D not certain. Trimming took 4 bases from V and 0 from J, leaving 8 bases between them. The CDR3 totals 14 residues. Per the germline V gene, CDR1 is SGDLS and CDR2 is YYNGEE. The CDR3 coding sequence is TGTGCCAGCAGCCCCCAGTCCTCTGGAAACACCATATATTTT. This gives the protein CASSPQSSGNTIYF.